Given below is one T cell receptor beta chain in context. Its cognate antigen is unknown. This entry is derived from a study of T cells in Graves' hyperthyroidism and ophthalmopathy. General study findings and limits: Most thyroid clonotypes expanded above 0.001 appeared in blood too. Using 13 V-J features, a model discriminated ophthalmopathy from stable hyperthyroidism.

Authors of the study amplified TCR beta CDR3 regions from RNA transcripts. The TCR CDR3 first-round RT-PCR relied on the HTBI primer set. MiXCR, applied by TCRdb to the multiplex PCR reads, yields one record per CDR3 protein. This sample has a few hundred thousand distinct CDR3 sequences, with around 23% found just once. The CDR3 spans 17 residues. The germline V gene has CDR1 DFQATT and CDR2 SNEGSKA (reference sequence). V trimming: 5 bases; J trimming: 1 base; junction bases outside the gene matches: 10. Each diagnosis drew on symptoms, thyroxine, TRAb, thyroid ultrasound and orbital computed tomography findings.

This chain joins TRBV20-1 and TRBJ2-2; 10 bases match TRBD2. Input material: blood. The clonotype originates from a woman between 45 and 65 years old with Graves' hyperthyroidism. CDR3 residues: CSAEGLAGAQNTGELFF. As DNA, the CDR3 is TGCAGTGCTGAGGGCCTAGCGGGGGCCCAGAACACCGGGGAGCTGTTTTTT.